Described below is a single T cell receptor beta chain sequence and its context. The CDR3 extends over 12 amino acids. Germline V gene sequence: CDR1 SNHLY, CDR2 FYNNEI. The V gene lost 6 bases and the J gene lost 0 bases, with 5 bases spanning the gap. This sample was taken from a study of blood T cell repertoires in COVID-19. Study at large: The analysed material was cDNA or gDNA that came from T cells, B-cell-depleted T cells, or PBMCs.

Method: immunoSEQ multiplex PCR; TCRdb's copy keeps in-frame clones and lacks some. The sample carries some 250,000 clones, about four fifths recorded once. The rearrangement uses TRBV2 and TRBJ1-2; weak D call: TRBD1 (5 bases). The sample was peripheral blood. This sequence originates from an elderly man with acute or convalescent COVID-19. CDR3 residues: CASRGPNYGYTF. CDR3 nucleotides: TGTGCCAGCAGGGGGCCTAACTATGGCTACACCTTC.